The following is a T cell receptor (beta chain) sequence with its context. Antigen: not known. V was cut by 0 bases and J by 10 bases, with 12 bases left in between. CDR3 length: 14 amino acids. In germline, CDR1 is SGHAT, CDR2 FQNNGV. Profiled with immunoSEQ multiplex PCR; TCRdb holds only in-frame clones, not every one. In the table there are 95,000 to 150,000 clones, 85% to 90% of which are singletons. The data stem from a study of cytomegalovirus exposure and HLA in healthy donors. Study-wide points: Most TCRs appeared rarely, but some public TCRs recurred in many donors. In a later analysis, first-cohort TCR clusters were found to tend to co-occur in the 130 or so validation repertoires. Cytomegalovirus status was reportedly diagnosed by the classifier with high sensitivity and specificity. The CMV antigen specificity of a few CMV-associated chains was confirmed through in vitro analysis.

The material sequenced was PBMCs. The source of this sequence is a woman aged 25-40 years in good health and CMV-seronegative. The chain joins TRBV11-2 to TRBJ1-4, with D uncertain. DNA for the CDR3: TGTGCCAGCAGCTTAGATCAGGAGGGTGGAAAACTGTTTTTT. Amino acid sequence: CASSLDQEGGKLFF. The full variable domain, with the rest looked up from reference TRBV11-2 and TRBJ1-4, is EAGVAQSPRYKIIEKRQSVAFWCNPISGHATLYWYQQILGQGPKLLIQFQNNGVVDDSQLPKDRFSAERLKGVDSTLKIQPAKLEDSAVYLCASSLDQEGGKLFFGSGTQLSVL.